This TCR beta chain was found in a study of vaccination effects on CD4 cells after COVID-19. TCRdb keeps only in-frame clones here, not all; method: immunoSEQ multiplex PCR. Of approximately 50,000 clones in the sample, 79% were seen once. Trimming took 0 bases from V and 3 from J; bases not matched to a gene: 6. Per the germline V gene, CDR1 is SGDLS and CDR2 is YYNGEE. This CDR3 region has 16 residues. As concerns this clone: What it binds is not known.

Expansion of antigen-specific CD4+ T cells with viral peptide pools was carried out by the ViraFEST assay before sequencing. Cultured cells yielded isolated CD4+ T cells after less than 11 days. The healthy vaccine recipients, who had no prior SARS-CoV-2 infection, showed negative nucleocapsid antibodies. Overall study findings and caveats: Marked clonal contraction was seen in infection- and vaccine-induced clones late after vaccination.

This chain links TRBV9 with TRBJ2-1; 7 bases are shared with TRBD2. This clonotype originated in a human donor who received a COVID-19 vaccine. Sequences were derived from CD4+ T cells from PBMCs cultured with HCoV-OC43 spike peptides, sampled before COVID-19 vaccination. The sample's subset: HCoV-OC43 spike overlapping peptide pool stimulation. CDR3 coding DNA: TGTGCCAGCAGCGTAGAAGCGGGGACCATCTACAATGAGCAGTTCTTC. This sequence encodes CASSVEAGTIYNEQFF.